A single sample is the source of the 22 T cell receptor beta chains below, sequenced in a study of esophageal squamous cell carcinoma under preoperative chemotherapy (dated by TCRdb to 2016 to 2019). The library was built by means of PCR. This sample was sequenced with a HiSeq X Ten. TCRdb trimmed the raw reads at Q25, called clones with MiXCR and kept productive beta chains. Entries that share a CDR3 protein sequence are merged under the most common genes and DNA. For this sample there are more than 9,500 distinct CDR3 sequences; under 65% appear just once. The ten largest account for 16% of the sample. The time point label, as the study defines it: before preoperative PTX-NDP chemotherapy. This material was collected from a patient given preoperative chemotherapy. The receptor set was obtained from a human donor with esophageal squamous cell carcinoma. The donor label of this sample is uncertain.

This chain connects TRBV7-2 to TRBJ2-3; 9 bases agree with TRBD2. V lost 1 base, J lost 3 bases, and 8 bases stayed unmatched. The CDR3 covers 17 residues. From germline, CDR1 is SGHTA and CDR2 FQGNSA. The CDR3 loop reads CASSLGVGGGVTDTQYF. In nucleotides, the CDR3 is TGTGCCAGCAGCTTAGGGGTCGGCGGGGGGGTAACAGATACGCAGTATTTT.

The chain joins TRBV6-1 to TRBJ2-2, with a tentative D call TRBD1 (5 bases). The DNA end lines up better with TRBJ2-3; the J call may be wrong. Germline CDR1 MNHNS, CDR2 SASEGT. The CDR3 covers 17 residues. The CDR3 here is CASYKTPEAVSAGTQYF. As DNA, the CDR3 is TGTGCCAGCTACAAAACCCCCGAGGCTGTGAGCGCAGGGACGCAGTATTTT.

Relative to its sample, this clonotype is medium-sized (0.01 to 0.1%). This chain uses TRBV6-1 with TRBJ2-1; TRBD2 matches 10 bases. CDR3 length: 15 amino acids. Germline V gene sequence: CDR1 MNHNS, CDR2 SASEGT. Unmatched junction bases numbered 4, after V lost 5 bases and J lost 3 bases. CDR3 nucleotides: TGTGCCAGCAGTCGACTAGCGGGCAACTACAATGAGCAGTTCTTC. It translates to CASSRLAGNYNEQFF.

CDR3 in amino acids: CASRRVVGETQYF. The DNA for the CDR3 is TGTGCCAGCAGACGTGTGGTTGGAGAGACCCAGTACTTC. V gene TRBV7-6 combines with J gene TRBJ2-5, with D hard to call. Trimming pared 6 bases from V and 4 bases from J, leaving 12 bases between. This CDR3 contains 13 residues. Germline V CDR1 and CDR2: SGHVS, FNYEAQ.

This clonotype appeared once. The chain recombines TRBV6-1 with TRBJ2-2; 10 nucleotides line up with TRBD2. This CDR3 has 14 residues. V lost 6 bases to trimming and J lost 9 bases; unmatched junction nucleotides: 7. The germline V gene encodes CDR1 MNHNS and CDR2 SASEGT. Here the CDR3 reads CASRSSGSRRELFF. CDR3 coding DNA: TGTGCCAGCAGATCTAGCGGGAGTAGGAGGGAGCTGTTTTTT.

V usage is TRBV7-3 and J usage is TRBJ2-1; D remains ambiguous. The V and J ends lost 2 bases and 2 bases respectively, with 10 bases between them. Germline CDR1 and CDR2: SGHTA and FQGTGA. This CDR3 has 15 amino acids. The CDR3 sequence is CASSLDNGAYNEQFF. The DNA of the CDR3 is TGTGCCAGCAGCTTAGACAATGGGGCCTACAATGAGCAGTTCTTC.

The V and J genes are TRBV11-3 and TRBJ2-2; D remains ambiguous. This CDR3 has 12 amino acids. Germline lookup yields CDR1 SGHNT and CDR2 YENEEA. Trimming pared 3 bases from V and 5 bases from J, leaving 4 bases between. CDR3 bases: TGTGCCAGCAGCTTTCGAACCGGGGAGCTGTTTTTT. This gives the protein CASSFRTGELFF.

V usage is TRBV7-2 and J usage is TRBJ2-3; unclear D gene. The germline CDR1 and CDR2 sequences are SGHTA and FQGNSA. CDR3 length: 12 amino acids. Trimming left V 8 bases short and J 2 bases short, with 8 bases between. The CDR3 protein is CASSPYTDTQYF. The CDR3 DNA is TGTGCCAGCTCCCCCTACACAGATACGCAGTATTTT.

This clonotype was observed many times. V gene TRBV7-2 combines with J gene TRBJ2-7, with D maybe TRBD1 (5 bases). Germline CDR1 and CDR2: SGHTA and FQGNSA. The CDR3 is 14 residues long. The V and J ends lost 4 bases and 2 bases respectively, with 12 bases between them. The CDR3 DNA reads TGTGCCAGCAGCTGGGGCACGGTTGCCTACGAGCAGTACTTC. Protein: CASSWGTVAYEQYF. Variable domain in full (rest from reference TRBV7-2 and TRBJ2-7): GAGVSQSPSNKVTEKGKDVELRCDPISGHTALYWYRQSLGQGLEFLIYFQGNSAPDKSGLPSDRFSAERTGGSVSTLTIQRTQQEDSAVYLCASSWGTVAYEQYFGPGTRLTVT.

This clonotype was counted between two and nine times. This chain links TRBV6-1 with TRBJ1-1, with D perhaps matching TRBD1 (5 bases). Germline V lookup: CDR1 MNHNS, CDR2 SASEGT. The CDR3 runs to 16 residues. V lost 6 bases and J 0 bases, leaving 17 bases between the germline ends. The chain's CDR3 is CASRAMDIRMNTEAFF. In DNA, the CDR3 is TGTGCCAGCAGAGCAATGGACATCCGCATGAACACTGAAGCTTTCTTT.

This clonotype was seen only a few times. CDR3 protein: CASSGTSGTDTQYF. The CDR3, as DNA: TGTGCCAGCAGTGGGACTAGCGGCACAGATACGCAGTATTTT. The chain has TRBV6-1 and TRBJ2-3, with 9 bases identical to TRBD2. V shed 4 bases, J shed 1 base, and the junction held 0 bases outside the gene matches. CDR3 size: 14 residues. CDR1 is MNHNS, CDR2 SASEGT, per germline.

This clonotype showed up just once. This chain uses TRBV6-5 with TRBJ2-2; 8 nucleotides line up with TRBD1. With 0 bases clipped from V and 6 bases from J, the junction kept 6 bases outside the gene matches. The germline CDR1 and CDR2 sequences are MNHEY and SVGAGI. The CDR3 contains 16 residues. The CDR3: CASSYSDRVSAGELFF. Written as DNA, the CDR3 is TGTGCCAGCAGTTACTCGGACAGGGTATCGGCCGGGGAGCTGTTTTTT.

As for this clonotype: A much bigger clone sits one base away, suggesting this may be a read error. Because the CDR3 is missing its conserved closing phenylalanine or tryptophan, this is likely a read error. V gene TRBV10-3 combines with J gene TRBJ2-1; TRBD2 agrees at 9 bases. Germline V gene lookup returns CDR1 ENHRY and CDR2 SYGVKD. CDR3 length: 15 residues. After removal of 4 bases from V and 0 bases from J, the junction contained 1 base not matched to a gene. CDR3 in amino acids: CAISGSGSSYNEQFL. CDR3 bases: TGTGCCATCAGTGGTAGCGGGAGCTCCTACAATGAGCAGTTCTTA.

With regard to this clonotype: An end of the junction does not agree with germline; a read error may underlie this. This chain joins TRBV6-1 and TRBJ2-3; unclear D gene. The CDR3 totals 14 residues. The germline V gene encodes CDR1 MNHNS and CDR2 SASEGT. CDR3 bases: TGTGCCAGCAGTGAGGGTGTGAGCACCGATACGCAGTTTTTT. This sequence encodes CASSEGVSTDTQFF.

The chain has TRBV7-8 and TRBJ1-4, with D uncertain. CDR1 and CDR2 (germline): SGHVS, FQNEAQ. The CDR3 spans 13 residues. The V gene lost 0 bases and the J gene lost 5 bases, with 4 bases spanning the gap. CDR3 bases: TGTGCCAGCAGCTTAGCGGGAAATGAAAAACTGTTTTTT. It specifies CASSLAGNEKLFF.

This clonotype was recorded once. The chain has TRBV12-3 or TRBV12-4 and TRBJ2-3; TRBD2 agrees at 8 bases. The CDR3 consists of 14 residues. V trimming: 11 bases; J trimming: 3 bases; junction bases outside the gene matches: 10. CDR3 region: CASGGAPDTDTQYF. CDR3 coding DNA: TGTGCCTCCGGGGGGGCTCCGGATACAGATACGCAGTATTTT.

V gene TRBV10-3 combines with J gene TRBJ2-1; TRBD2 might be the D (7 bases). TRBJ2-7 matches the DNA end more closely, so the J call is doubtful. CDR3 size: 15 residues. Germline CDR1 reads ENHRY; CDR2 reads SYGVKD. CDR3 sequence: CAMGEGGGDKETQYF. The CDR3 coding sequence is TGTGCCATGGGTGAGGGGGGGGGAGACAAAGAGACGCAGTACTTC.

On this clonotype itself: One junction end does not reproduce the germline sequence, and a read error may be involved. The rearrangement joins TRBV6-1 to TRBJ2-3; TRBD2 aligns across 7 bases. The CDR3 has 16 residues. From germline, CDR1 is MNHNS and CDR2 SASEGT. The CDR3 sequence is CPSRELGGSAKDTQYF. CDR3 DNA sequence: TGTCCCAGCCGTGAATTGGGGGGGAGCGCCAAAGACACGCAGTATTTC.

The gene calls are TRBV6-1 and TRBJ2-3; 14 bases fit TRBD2. V lost 3 bases and J lost 3; bases outside the gene matches: 5. Per the germline V gene, CDR1 is MNHNS and CDR2 is SASEGT. This CDR3 has 17 residues. The CDR3 DNA sequence: TGTGCCAGCAGTGAGGGGACTAGCGGGAGAGTGACAGATACGCAGTATTTT. Protein: CASSEGTSGRVTDTQYF.

A remark on this clonotype: The junction and the germline gene differ at one end; a read error may be behind it. The chain employs TRBV6-1 and TRBJ2-3; either TRBD1 or TRBD2 may fit D (5 bases each). Germline V gene lookup returns CDR1 MNHNS and CDR2 SASEGT. The CDR3 has 17 residues. The CDR3 here is CASRGDTGLCGTDTQYF. The CDR3 DNA sequence: TGTGCCAGCAGAGGAGACACGGGGCTGTGTGGCACAGATACTCAGTATTTT.

The chain combines TRBV6-1 with TRBJ2-2; D gene unclear. The DNA matches TRBJ2-3 better at its end, which makes the J call doubtful. The germline V gene encodes CDR1 MNHNS and CDR2 SASEGT. The CDR3 has 16 residues. The CDR3 protein is CASMTREDVSTGAQYF. CDR3 in DNA: TGTGCCAGCATGACCCGCGAGGATGTGAGCACCGGTGCGCAGTATTTT.

About this clonotype: The junction does not match germline at one end; this may be a read error. The V and J genes are TRBV6-5 and TRBJ2-4; unclear D gene. Germline V lookup: CDR1 MNHEY, CDR2 SVGAGI. CDR3 length equals 15 residues. The CDR3 DNA reads TGTGCCAGCGTTCCGCGGCTATGGGCCAAAAACACGCAGTATTTC. Residues: CASVPRLWAKNTQYF.